These 2 T cell receptor beta chains were sequenced from one sample in a study of T cells in Graves' hyperthyroidism and ophthalmopathy. Amplified TCR beta CDR3 regions came from RNA transcripts. HTBI primers were the set used in a first-round RT-PCR of the TCR CDR3. TCRdb recomputed calls from the multiplex PCR reads with MiXCR, one row per CDR3 protein. This repertoire shows some 600,000 distinct CDR3 sequences, around 14% found once; its top ten account for 5.5% to 7.5%. Sequences were obtained from blood. The source of these receptors is a woman in her twenties or thirties with Graves' hyperthyroidism that later progressed to Graves' ophthalmopathy.

This chain links TRBV15 with TRBJ2-7; 9 bases align to TRBD2. This CDR3 region has 15 residues. V was pared by 0 bases and J by 4 bases, with 4 bases of the junction left unmatched. Germline CDR1 is LNHNV and CDR2 is YYDKDF (reference sequence). CDR3 nucleotide sequence: TGTGCCACCAGCAGAGATAACCTAGCGGGATACGAGCAGTACTTC. Translation: CATSRDNLAGYEQYF.

This clonotype showed up many times. The J gene is TRBJ1-4, the V gene TRBV20-1, with D unresolved. CDR1 and CDR2 from the germline V gene are DFQATT and SNEGSKA (reference sequence). Trimming left V 6 bases short and J 8 bases short, with 16 bases between. This CDR3 is 13 amino acids long. The CDR3 here is CSARPTMAEKLFF. CDR3 bases: TGCAGTGCCAGACCGACTATGGCGGAAAAACTGTTTTTT.